Listed here are 5 T cell receptor beta chains from one sample, sequenced in a study of T cells in Graves' hyperthyroidism and ophthalmopathy (dated by TCRdb to about 2019). Library creation used multiplex PCR. The run used an Illumina HiSeq 2000. Amplification of TCR beta CDR3 regions was carried out from RNA transcripts. The TCR CDR3 was subjected to a first round of RT-PCR using the HTBI primer set and the Qiagen OneStep RT-PCR kit. TCRdb redid the processing of the public reads, applying fastp at Q25 and MiXCR, and retained in-frame beta chains. Rows matching on CDR3 protein sequence are summarized as one entry with the most common DNA and genes. This sample gives roughly 280,000 distinct CDR3 sequences in total; around 20% of them show up just once. The ten largest clones capture around 60% of the sample. The sample was blood. Every receptor here comes from a man aged 30-40 years with Graves' ophthalmopathy.

This chain connects TRBV30 to TRBJ2-3; 9 bases match TRBD2. CDR1 and CDR2 (germline): GTSNPN, SVGIG (reference sequence). The CDR3 spans 14 residues. V shed 0 bases and J 4 bases; nucleotides not matched to a gene: 2. CDR3 nucleotide sequence: TGTGCCTGGAGTGTGGGACTAGCTGCAGATACGCAGTATTTT. It translates to CAWSVGLAADTQYF.

The rearrangement links TRBV6-6 to TRBJ1-1; 9 bases agree with TRBD1. V shed 2 bases and J 3 bases; nucleotides not matched to a gene: 1. This CDR3 is 14 amino acids long. From germline, CDR1 is MNHNY and CDR2 SVGAGI (reference sequence). In nucleotides, the CDR3 is TGTGCCAGCAGTTACGGGGACAGGGACACTGAAGCTTTCTTT. It is translated as CASSYGDRDTEAFF.

The chain recombines TRBV12-3 or TRBV12-4 with TRBJ2-1; D is uncertain. V shed 5 bases and J shed 0 bases, with 11 bases lying between them. The CDR3 length is 15 residues. CDR3 coding DNA: TGTGCCAGCAGTCCGGTCTCGCGCTCCTACAATGAGCAGTTCTTC. Its translation: CASSPVSRSYNEQFF.

This clonotype was observed a handful of times. The chain carries TRBV5-1 and TRBJ1-1, with D hard to call. The germline gives CDR1 SGHRS, CDR2 YFSETQ. The CDR3 consists of 15 residues. Trimming cost V 6 bases and J 5 bases, with 20 bases left between them. The CDR3 nucleotides read TGCGCCAGCACCATGGAGGAGAGACGTAATACTGAAGCTTTCTTT. It is translated as CASTMEERRNTEAFF. The full variable domain, in which reference TRBV5-1 and TRBJ1-1 provide the parts outside the CDR3, is KAGVTQTPRYLIKTRGQQVTLSCSPISGHRSVSWYQQTPGQGLQFLFEYFSETQRNKGNFPGRFSGRQFSNSRSEMNVSTLELGDSALYLCASTMEERRNTEAFFGQGTRLTVV.

This chain joins TRBV10-3 and TRBJ2-7, with 14 bases lining up with TRBD2. Germline V gives CDR1 ENHRY, CDR2 SYGVKD. Losses at the gene ends were 0 bases for V and 3 bases for J; bases not matched to a gene: 13. The CDR3 consists of 20 residues. The CDR3 bases are TGTGCCATCAGTGAGTCCCCCCCGGGACTAGCGGGAGAGTGGGTCTACGAGCAGTACTTC. Translating gives CAISESPPGLAGEWVYEQYF.